Listed below are T cell receptor beta chains from one sample, sequenced in a study of T cell responses to AZD1222 COVID-19 vaccine. Profiled with immunoSEQ multiplex PCR; TCRdb holds only in-frame clones, not every one. The sample carries 180,000 or so clones, 91% recorded once. The starting material was peripheral blood, obtained 28 days after the second AZD1222 dose. These receptors all stem from an adult who received the AZD1222 COVID-19 vaccine. Both conserved end residues are part of each CDR3. Each record gives: clone size, J gene, V gene, D gene, CDR3 length, CDR3 protein, CDR3 DNA. A D gene is named only where the DNA matches it firmly. Not all rows give a size; the values are once, few, many and, for expanded clones, a class.

. TRBJ1-4 TRBV6-6 TRBD1 17 CASSPWGTGPTNEKLFF TGTGCCAGCAGTCCTTGGGGGACAGGGCCAACTAATGAAAAACTGTTTTTT
. TRBJ1-3 TRBV11-3 . 13 CASSGTRGDTIYF TGTGCCAGCAGCGGGACCCGAGGCGACACCATATATTTT
. TRBJ1-3 TRBV9 . 19 CASSVLPLGPGGMRNTIYF TGTGCCAGCAGCGTATTGCCCCTGGGCCCGGGCGGAATGAGAAACACCATATATTTT
. TRBJ2-1 TRBV10-1 TRBD2 17 CASSPALAGGPTNEQFF TGCGCCAGCAGTCCCGCACTAGCGGGGGGCCCTACGAATGAGCAGTTCTTC
. TRBJ2-2 TRBV5-4 TRBD1 15 CASSHPDRTTGELFF TGTGCCAGCAGCCACCCGGACAGGACCACCGGGGAGCTGTTTTTT
. TRBJ2-1 TRBV7-2 . 14 CASTLDSSYNEQFF TGTGCCAGCACCCTCGACAGCTCCTACAATGAGCAGTTCTTC
once TRBJ1-5 TRBV21-1 . 18 CASSITGQFSESNQPQHF TGTGCCAGCAGCATCACTGGACAGTTTTCGGAAAGCAATCAGCCCCAGCATTTT
. TRBJ2-1 TRBV5-1 TRBD2 16 CASSPTSGRAYNEQFF TGCGCCAGCAGCCCAACTAGCGGGAGGGCTTACAATGAGCAGTTCTTC
. TRBJ1-2 TRBV7-9 . 15 CASSPDVVWSYGYTF TGTGCCAGCAGCCCCGATGTGGTCTGGAGCTATGGCTACACCTTC
. TRBJ2-2 TRBV9 . 13 CASSVASTGELFF TGTGCCAGCAGCGTAGCTAGCACCGGGGAGCTGTTTTTT
. TRBJ1-2 TRBV7-3 . 16 CASSLNGLRAVDGYTF TGTGCCAGCAGCTTAAACGGTCTCAGGGCGGTTGATGGCTACACCTTC
. TRBJ2-7 TRBV10-3 . 14 CAISEGRGSYEQYF TGTGCCATCAGTGAAGGCCGGGGTTCCTACGAGCAGTACTTC
. TRBJ1-2 TRBV12-3/TRBV12-4 . 13 CASVVRGVGGYTF TGTGCCAGCGTAGTAAGGGGGGTAGGGGGCTACACCTTC
. TRBJ1-1 TRBV19 . 13 CASSIRGLTEAFF TGTGCCAGTAGTATTCGAGGGCTTACTGAAGCTTTCTTT
. TRBJ2-1 TRBV4-2 TRBD2 14 CASSQLAGVKEQFF TGTGCCAGCAGCCAGCTAGCGGGGGTAAAAGAGCAGTTCTTC
. TRBJ2-7 TRBV30 TRBD1 15 CAWKTIGTGGYEQYF TGTGCCTGGAAAACCATCGGGACAGGGGGCTACGAGCAGTACTTC
once TRBJ1-2 TRBV5-1 TRBD1 15 CASSSQTGGPYGYTF TGCGCCAGCAGCTCACAAACAGGGGGCCCCTATGGCTACACCTTC
. TRBJ1-4 TRBV24-1 . 16 CATSDYGRLTNEKLFF TGTGCCACCAGTGATTATGGCCGATTAACTAATGAAAAACTGTTTTTT
. TRBJ2-2 TRBV18 TRBD2 18 CASSPEGLAKVVTGELFF TGTGCCAGCTCACCTGAGGGACTAGCGAAAGTGGTCACCGGGGAGCTGTTTTTT
. TRBJ2-2 TRBV10-3 . 13 CATADQNTGELFF TGTGCCACGGCGGACCAGAACACCGGGGAGCTGTTTTTT
once TRBJ1-1 TRBV18 . 16 CASSAGAIDLNTEAFF TGTGCCAGCTCCGCAGGGGCAATCGATTTGAACACTGAAGCTTTCTTT